This entry lists 15 T cell receptor beta chains sequenced from one sample in a study of T cells in Graves' hyperthyroidism and ophthalmopathy. RNA transcripts served as the template for amplifying TCR beta CDR3 regions. HTBI primers were used for first-round RT-PCR of the TCR CDR3. TCRdb independently ran MiXCR on the multiplex PCR reads; one entry per CDR3 protein. Among approximately 640,000 distinct CDR3 sequences listed, 15% to 20% were seen once. Sequencing was carried out using blood. The receptors were gathered from a woman in her twenties or thirties with Graves' hyperthyroidism.

This clonotype was seen many times. The chain is built from TRBV2 and TRBJ2-4; D is possibly TRBD2 (7 bases). The germline CDR1 and CDR2 sequences are SNHLY and FYNNEI. The germline V and J ends were trimmed by 7 bases and 7 bases, with 14 bases remaining between them. The CDR3 covers 13 residues. The CDR3 loop reads CASKGGAGNIQYF. The CDR3 DNA reads as TGTGCCAGCAAGGGGGGAGCGGGGAACATTCAGTACTTC.

This clonotype was detected a few times. This chain uses TRBV29-1 with TRBJ1-5; unclear D gene. CDR1 is SQVTM, CDR2 ANQGSEA, per germline. Trimming took off 8 bases at V and 7 bases at J, with 15 bases between the two ends. The CDR3 loop spans 12 amino acids. The CDR3 nucleotides are TGCAGCCTCCTGTGGGGAGGCCAGCCCCAGCATTTT. It specifies CSLLWGGQPQHF.

This clonotype was recorded a few times. V gene TRBV4-1 combines with J gene TRBJ2-3; D is unresolved. This CDR3 comprises 15 residues. CDR1 MGHRA and CDR2 YSYEKL come from the germline V gene. V was shortened by 1 base and J by 0 bases, with 8 bases between the two germline ends. CDR3 nucleotide sequence: TGCGCCAGCAGCCAAGCAGAAACAAGCACAGATACGCAGTATTTT. It yields the protein CASSQAETSTDTQYF.

The CDR3 nucleotides read TGTGCCAGTAGTTTCCGGGCCGTCAATGAGCAGTTCTTC. Residues: CASSFRAVNEQFF. The chain recombines TRBV19 with TRBJ2-1; D remains ambiguous. Germline CDR1 LNHDA, CDR2 SQIVND (reference sequence). This CDR3 has 13 amino acids. V lost 5 bases and J 6 bases, leaving 11 bases between the germline ends.

The chain uses TRBV4-2 and TRBJ2-1; D is possibly TRBD1 (6 bases). The CDR3 loop spans 18 amino acids. V lost 1 base and J lost 0, with 16 bases in between. Germline V CDR1 and CDR2: LGHNA, YNFKEQ. CDR3 DNA sequence: TGTGCCAGCAGCCAAGCCCTCGAGGGGGTTGGCTCCTACAATGAGCAGTTCTTC. Translation: CASSQALEGVGSYNEQFF.

This clonotype appeared many times. This sequence joins TRBV11-2 and TRBJ1-3, with D possibly being TRBD1 (5 bases). CDR3 size: 15 residues. CDR1 is SGHAT, CDR2 FQNNGV, per germline. The V end was cut by 3 bases, the J end by 4 bases, with 13 bases between. The CDR3 nucleotides are TGTGCCAGCAGCTTCCAGGGTATGAGAGGAAACACCATATATTTT. Its translation: CASSFQGMRGNTIYF.

This clonotype was found many times. The gene calls are TRBV20-1 and TRBJ2-7; tentatively, D is TRBD2 (6 bases). This CDR3 has 15 amino acids. V lost 0 bases and J lost 2, with 14 bases in between. Germline V gene lookup returns CDR1 DFQATT and CDR2 SNEGSKA (reference sequence). CDR3 sequence (DNA): TGCAGTGCTAGAGATGCCGGGACTGGAGCCTACGAGCAGTACTTC. It yields the protein CSARDAGTGAYEQYF.

The CDR3 sequence: CASSEGEAPYEQYF. CDR3 in DNA: TGTGCCAGCAGTGAGGGAGAAGCCCCCTACGAGCAGTACTTC. The V gene is TRBV27, the J gene TRBJ2-7, with D tentatively TRBD2 (5 bases). Trimming took 5 bases from V and 2 from J, leaving 13 bases between them. From germline, CDR1 is MNHEY and CDR2 SMNVEV (reference sequence). The CDR3 sequence is 14 residues long.

The chain uses TRBV20-1 and TRBJ2-7, with TRBD2 as a possible D gene (6 bases). Trimming took 4 bases from V and 5 from J, leaving 18 bases between them. CDR1 DFQATT and CDR2 SNEGSKA come from the germline V gene (reference sequence). This CDR3 spans 14 amino acids. In nucleotides, the CDR3 is TGCAGTGCTAACTCCCCGACCAAGCGGGACGAGCAGTACTTC. It translates to CSANSPTKRDEQYF.

This clonotype was recorded a few times. V is TRBV10-1 and J is TRBJ2-1, with 11 bases fitting TRBD2. Germline V gene lookup returns CDR1 WNHNN and CDR2 SYGVQD (reference sequence). This CDR3 contains 16 residues. V lost 0 bases, J lost 7 bases, and 5 bases stayed unmatched. CDR3 sequence: CASSESLAGGRNEQFF. The CDR3 DNA reads TGCGCCAGCAGTGAGTCCCTAGCGGGAGGAAGAAATGAGCAGTTCTTC.

At least ten counts were recorded for this clonotype. The chain uses TRBV15 and TRBJ2-7, with 8 bases that match TRBD2. The J segment lost 5 bases and the V segment lost 8 bases, leaving 8 bases of the junction unmatched. This CDR3 is built from 13 residues. CDR1 LNHNV and CDR2 YYDKDF come from the germline V gene (reference sequence). This CDR3 reads CATRTGTSDEQYF. DNA for the CDR3: TGTGCCACCCGCACCGGGACTAGTGACGAGCAGTACTTC.

This clonotype has at least ten counts. The J gene is TRBJ2-7, the V gene TRBV28; TRBD2 matches 7 bases. Germline V lookup: CDR1 MDHEN, CDR2 SYDVKM. Germline trimming cut 5 bases from V and 3 bases from J; bases unmatched to any gene: 16. This CDR3 contains 17 residues. The CDR3 region is CASSLQRPRGVHYEQYF. CDR3 DNA: TGTGCCAGCAGTCTCCAAAGACCCCGGGGGGTGCACTACGAGCAGTACTTC. Combining the CDR3 with reference TRBV28 and TRBJ2-7 gives the whole variable domain DVKVTQSSRYLVKRTGEKVFLECVQDMDHENMFWYRQDPGLGLRLIYFSYDVKMKEKGDIPEGYSVSREKKERFSLILESASTNQTSMYLCASSLQRPRGVHYEQYFGPGTRLTVT.

This clonotype was detected ten times or more. V usage is TRBV11-2 and J usage is TRBJ1-5; the match to TRBD1 covers 12 bases. This CDR3 is built from 16 residues. With 2 bases clipped from V and 3 bases from J, the junction kept 2 bases outside the gene matches. CDR1 SGHAT and CDR2 FQNNGV come from the germline V gene. The CDR3 DNA follows: TGTGCCAGCAGCTTAACGGGACAGGGGGCCAATCAGCCCCAGCATTTT. It translates to CASSLTGQGANQPQHF.

In its sample, this clonotype was seen a few times. The rearrangement joins TRBV20-1 to TRBJ2-3; D gene unclear. This CDR3 has 12 residues. CDR1 and CDR2 from the germline V gene are DFQATT and SNEGSKA (reference sequence). The V end was cut by 6 bases, the J end by 5 bases, with 12 bases between. The CDR3: CSATPLGDTQYF. The CDR3 DNA sequence: TGCAGTGCCACCCCCCTAGGAGATACGCAGTATTTT.

This clonotype was seen ten or more times. V and J are TRBV2 and TRBJ2-7; tentatively, D is TRBD2 (6 bases). There are 16 residues in the CDR3. CDR1 is SNHLY and CDR2 is FYNNEI in the germline V gene. V was pared by 0 bases and J by 2 bases, with 14 bases between. The CDR3 DNA reads TGTGCCAGCAGTGAAGCGAGGGACTGGAACACCTACGAGCAGTACTTC. This sequence encodes CASSEARDWNTYEQYF.